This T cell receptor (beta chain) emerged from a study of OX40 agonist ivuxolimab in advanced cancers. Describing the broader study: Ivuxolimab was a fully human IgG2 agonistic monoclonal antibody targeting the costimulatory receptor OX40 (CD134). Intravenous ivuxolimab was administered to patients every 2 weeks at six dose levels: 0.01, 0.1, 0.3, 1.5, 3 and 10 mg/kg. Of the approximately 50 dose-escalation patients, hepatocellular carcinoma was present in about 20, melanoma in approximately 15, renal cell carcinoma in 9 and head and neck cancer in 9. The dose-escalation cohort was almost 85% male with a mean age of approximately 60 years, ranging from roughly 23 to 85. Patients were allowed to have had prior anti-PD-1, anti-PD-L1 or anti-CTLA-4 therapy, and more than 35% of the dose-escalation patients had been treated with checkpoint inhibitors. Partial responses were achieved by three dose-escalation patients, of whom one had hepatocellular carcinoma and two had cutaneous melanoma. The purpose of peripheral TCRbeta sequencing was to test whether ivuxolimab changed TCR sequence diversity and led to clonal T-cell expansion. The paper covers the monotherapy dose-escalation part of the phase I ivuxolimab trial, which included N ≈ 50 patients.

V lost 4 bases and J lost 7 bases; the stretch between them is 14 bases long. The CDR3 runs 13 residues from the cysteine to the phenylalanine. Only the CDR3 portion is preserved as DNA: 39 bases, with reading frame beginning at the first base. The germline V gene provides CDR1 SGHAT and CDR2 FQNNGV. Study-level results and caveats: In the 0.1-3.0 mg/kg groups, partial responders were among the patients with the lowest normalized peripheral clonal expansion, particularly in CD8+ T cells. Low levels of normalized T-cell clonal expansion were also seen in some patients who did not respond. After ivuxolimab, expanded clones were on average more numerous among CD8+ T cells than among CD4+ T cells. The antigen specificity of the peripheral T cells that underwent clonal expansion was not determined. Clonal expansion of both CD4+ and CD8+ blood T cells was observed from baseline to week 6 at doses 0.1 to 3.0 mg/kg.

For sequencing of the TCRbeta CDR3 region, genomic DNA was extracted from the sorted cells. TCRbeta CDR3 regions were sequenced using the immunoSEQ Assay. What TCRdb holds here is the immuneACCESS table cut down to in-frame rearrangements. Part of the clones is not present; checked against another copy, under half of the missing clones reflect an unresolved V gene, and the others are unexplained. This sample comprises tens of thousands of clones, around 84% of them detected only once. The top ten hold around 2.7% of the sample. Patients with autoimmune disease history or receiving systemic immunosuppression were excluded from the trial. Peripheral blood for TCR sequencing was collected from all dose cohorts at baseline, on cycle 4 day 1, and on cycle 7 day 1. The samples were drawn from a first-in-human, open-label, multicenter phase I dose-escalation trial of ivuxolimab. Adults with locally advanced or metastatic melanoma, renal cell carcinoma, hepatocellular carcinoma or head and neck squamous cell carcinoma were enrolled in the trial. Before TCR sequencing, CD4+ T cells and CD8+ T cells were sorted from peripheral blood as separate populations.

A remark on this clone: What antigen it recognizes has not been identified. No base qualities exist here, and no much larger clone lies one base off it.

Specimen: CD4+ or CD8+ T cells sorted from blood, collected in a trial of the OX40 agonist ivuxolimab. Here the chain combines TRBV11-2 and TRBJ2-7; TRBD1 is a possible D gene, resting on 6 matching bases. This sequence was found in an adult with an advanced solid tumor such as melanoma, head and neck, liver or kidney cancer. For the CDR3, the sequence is CASSSPSGQEQYF. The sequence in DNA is TGTGCCAGCAGCTCCCCCTCAGGACAGGAGCAGTACTTC.